This T cell receptor beta chain appears in the sequencing data of a study of T cell changes during pregnancy in multiple sclerosis. CDR3 length: 13 amino acids. Germline CDR1 WNHNN, CDR2 SYGVQD (reference sequence). The V end was cut by 8 bases, the J end by 4 bases, with 11 bases between. Clones were sequenced by immunoSEQ multiplex PCR, and TCRdb holds only the in-frame ones, with some missing. The sample records approximately 30,000 clones, 89% being singletons. The sample here was CD4+ T cells from peripheral blood mononuclear cells, taken in the second trimester of pregnancy. The V and J genes are TRBV10-1 and TRBJ1-4; maybe TRBD1 (6 bases). The receptor comes from a female donor with multiple sclerosis, enrolled in a pregnancy study. CDR3 nucleotide sequence: TGCGCCAGCCCGGACAGCTTTAATGAAAAACTGTTTTTT. Its translation: CASPDSFNEKLFF.